This entry lists 26 T cell receptor beta chains sequenced from one sample in a study of CD8+CD57+ T cells in acquired aplastic anemia. For CDR3 and TCR beta VDJ profiling, genomic DNA was the template used. TCRdb reanalysed the reads using MiXCR and keeps one entry per CDR3 protein. The table lists about 420,000 distinct CDR3 sequences, roughly 64% of them singletons, with around 4% in the top ten. The sample consisted of sorted CD4+, CD8+, or CD8+CD57+ T cells (not recorded which) from PBMCs. These receptors were obtained from a human donor in good health, serving as a control.

The chain has TRBV7-2 and TRBJ1-6; a weak D match, TRBD1 (5 bases). Trimming stripped 3 bases from V and 7 bases from J, with 16 bases between. Germline CDR1 is SGHTA and CDR2 is FQGNSA. The CDR3 is made up of 16 amino acids. The CDR3 DNA sequence: TGTGCCAGCAGCTTTCTGAGGGGAATCGGGAATTCACCCCTCCACTTT. Its protein product is CASSFLRGIGNSPLHF.

This clonotype occurred a few times. V is TRBV7-9 and J is TRBJ2-7; the match to TRBD1 covers 10 bases. The J segment lost 2 bases and the V segment lost 5 bases, leaving 3 bases of the junction unmatched. In germline, CDR1 is SEHNR, CDR2 FQNEAQ (reference sequence). This CDR3 has 14 residues. For the CDR3, the DNA is TGTGCCAGCAGCCGGGGACAGGGGACCTACGAGCAGTACTTC. This sequence encodes CASSRGQGTYEQYF.

At least ten counts were recorded for this clonotype. J is TRBJ2-2 and V is TRBV29-1; perhaps TRBD1 as D (6 bases). Per the germline V gene, CDR1 is SQVTM and CDR2 is ANQGSEA. The CDR3 covers 13 residues. V was shortened by 6 bases and J by 4 bases, with 12 bases between the two germline ends. The CDR3 DNA follows: TGCAGCGTGATGACGGACAGCACCGGGGAGCTGTTTTTT. Its protein is CSVMTDSTGELFF.

The rearrangement uses TRBV7-2 and TRBJ1-6, with D possibly being TRBD1 (6 bases). V was cut by 3 bases and J by 13 bases, with 22 bases left in between. The CDR3 loop spans 16 amino acids. Germline assignment: CDR1 SGHTA and CDR2 FQGNSA. DNA of the CDR3: TGTGCCAGCAGCTTGGGACACCGAGCTCAGCCCCCGCCCCTCCACTTT. Its protein is CASSLGHRAQPPPLHF.

This chain links TRBV14 with TRBJ2-7; D may be TRBD2 (6 bases). CDR1 SGHDN and CDR2 FVKESK come from the germline V gene. This CDR3 contains 15 residues. Trimming removed 5 bases at V and 5 bases at J, with 19 bases between. CDR3 sequence reads: CASSLAAGPLHEQYF. CDR3 in DNA: TGTGCCAGCAGCTTAGCGGCAGGGCCCCTCCACGAGCAGTACTTC.

The chain recombines TRBV5-4 with TRBJ2-5, with 9 bases aligning to TRBD2. Losses at the gene ends were 3 bases for V and 4 bases for J; bases not matched to a gene: 10. Germline V gene lookup returns CDR1 SGHNT and CDR2 YYREEE (reference sequence). The CDR3 sequence is 16 residues long. The CDR3: CASSSGSSGGRETQYF. The DNA for the CDR3 is TGTGCCAGCAGCTCCGGGAGTAGCGGGGGCAGAGAGACCCAGTACTTC. Based on the CDR3 plus reference TRBV5-4 and TRBJ2-5, the full variable domain is ETGVTQSPTHLIKTRGQQVTLRCSSQSGHNTVSWYQQALGQGPQFIFQYYREEENGRGNFPPRFSGLQFPNYSSELNVNALELDDSALYLCASSSGSSGGRETQYFGPGTRLLVL.

V gene TRBV29-1 combines with J gene TRBJ1-2; D is perhaps TRBD1 (6 bases). CDR1 and CDR2 (germline): SQVTM, ANQGSEA. The CDR3 loop spans 12 amino acids. Trimming removed 4 bases at V and 7 bases at J, with 13 bases between. The DNA of the CDR3 is TGCAGCGTTGGGGGTAGGGGGGGTGGCTACACCTTC. Amino acid sequence: CSVGGRGGGYTF.

The sample holds a few counts of this clonotype. V usage is TRBV7-9 and J usage is TRBJ1-5; possible D gene TRBD1, 5 bases. V was clipped by 7 bases and J by 7 bases, with 17 bases between them. The CDR3 spans 14 residues. Germline V gene lookup returns CDR1 SEHNR and CDR2 FQNEAQ (reference sequence). Here the CDR3 DNA reads TGTGCCAGCACCCTAGGGGCGTCGGGGCAGCCCCAGCATTTT. Translating gives CASTLGASGQPQHF.

CDR3 nucleotides: TGCAGTGCTAGTTCAGGGTGTGCTTCAGCTTTCTTT. Residues: CSASSGCASAFF. The chain uses TRBV20-1 and TRBJ1-1, with D tentatively TRBD1 (5 bases). CDR1 DFQATT and CDR2 SNEGSKA come from the germline V gene (reference sequence). CDR3 length: 12 amino acids. Trimming removed 3 bases from V and 10 bases from J, with 15 bases in between.

The CDR3, as DNA: TGCAGTGCTACTACAGGGGTCTCCAATCAGCCCCAGCATTTT. Translated: CSATTGVSNQPQHF. The chain has TRBV20-1 and TRBJ1-5, with 7 bases matching TRBD1. The J segment lost 3 bases and the V segment lost 4 bases, leaving 6 bases of the junction unmatched. The germline CDR1 and CDR2 sequences are DFQATT and SNEGSKA (reference sequence). The CDR3 contains 14 residues.

V usage is TRBV10-3 and J usage is TRBJ2-3; D is perhaps TRBD2 (5 bases). Trimming cost V 2 bases and J 2 bases, with 8 bases left between them. CDR1 and CDR2 (germline): ENHRY, SYGVKD. The length of the CDR3 is 14 residues. In DNA, the CDR3 is TGTGCCATCAGTGAGGCTAGCCTCACAGATACGCAGTATTTT. This sequence encodes CAISEASLTDTQYF.

This clonotype was seen many times. The chain is built from TRBV6-6 and TRBJ2-3; TRBD2 agrees at 8 bases. Germline CDR1 reads MNHNY; CDR2 reads SVGAGI (reference sequence). CDR3 length: 16 residues. After removal of 0 bases from V and 4 bases from J, the junction contained 6 bases not matched to a gene. CDR3 sequence reads: CASSYSSSGGSDTQYF. Written as DNA, the CDR3 is TGTGCCAGCAGTTACTCGTCGAGCGGGGGTTCAGATACGCAGTATTTT.

Only a few counts were recorded for this clonotype. The chain joins TRBV30 to TRBJ1-5, with D unclear. V shed 1 base and J shed 1 base, with 11 bases lying between them. Germline values: CDR1 GTSNPN, CDR2 SVGIG (reference sequence). CDR3 length equals 15 residues. CDR3 residues: CAWSDGSFSNQPQHF. As DNA, the CDR3 is TGTGCCTGGAGTGACGGGAGTTTCAGCAATCAGCCCCAGCATTTT.

The chain is built from TRBV11-2 and TRBJ1-5; D may be TRBD1 (6 bases). Germline CDR1 and CDR2: SGHAT and FQNNGV. V was clipped by 3 bases and J by 8 bases, with 11 bases between them. The CDR3 covers 13 residues. The chain's CDR3 is CASSLGARKPQHF. CDR3 DNA sequence: TGTGCCAGCAGCTTGGGGGCCAGGAAGCCCCAGCATTTT.

With regard to this clonotype: Given a much more abundant clone one base away, this may be a read error. This chain uses TRBV27 with TRBJ1-4; the D gene is possibly TRBD1 (6 bases). The CDR3 sequence is 14 residues long. The germline V gene has CDR1 MNHEY and CDR2 SMNVEV (reference sequence). CDR3 bases: TGTGCCGGCAGTTTACCGGGGGCGCGTGAAAAACTGTTTTTT. Translated: CAGSLPGAREKLFF.

The V gene is TRBV24-1, the J gene TRBJ2-7, with 8 bases lining up with TRBD2. CDR3 length: 17 residues. CDR1 is KGHDR and CDR2 is SFDVKD in the germline V gene. As DNA, the CDR3 is TGTGCTCCAATTTGGACTAGCCTCTTCCCCCTTGACCACGAGCAGTACGTC. Residues: CAPIWTSLFPLDHEQYV.

The gene calls are TRBV12-3 or TRBV12-4 and TRBJ1-4; TRBD1 might be the D (6 bases). Trimming removed 7 bases from V and 17 bases from J, with 26 bases in between. The CDR3 extends over 14 amino acids. CDR3 sequence reads: CASTDGGRDNSLFF. In nucleotides, the CDR3 is TGTGCCAGCACTGATGGGGGGCGCGATAATTCACTCTTTTTT.

As regards this clonotype: The missing conserved phenylalanine or tryptophan at the end of this CDR3 makes a read error likely. No DNA is shown, since the ends of the CDR3 on it are uncertain; the CDR3 is the one TCRdb lists. The CDR3 region is CASSLGVGTGLHL. The V call is TRBV7-9, the J call TRBJ2-7; the table's D call TRBD1 went unverified against the DNA. The germline gives CDR1 SEHNR, CDR2 FQNEAQ (reference sequence). Ends included, the CDR3 has 13 residues.

On this clonotype itself: A much larger clone differs from this one at a single base, so this may be a read error. The V call is TRBV5-6, the J call TRBJ2-2; TRBD1 might be the D (5 bases). V dropped 7 bases and J dropped 3 bases, with 16 bases sitting between them. The CDR3 totals 15 residues. Germline CDR1 and CDR2: SGHDT and YYEEEE. In DNA, the CDR3 is TGTGCCAGCCCAACCTGGGGCACGTACACCGGGGAGCTGTTTTTT. This codes for CASPTWGTYTGELFF.

The rearrangement joins TRBV10-2 to TRBJ1-2; no firm D call. Germline CDR1 and CDR2: WSHSY and SAAADI. The CDR3 is 14 residues long. Trimming removed 3 bases from V and 7 bases from J, with 15 bases in between. The chain's CDR3 is CASSEALITVGYTF. The CDR3 nucleotides read TGCGCCAGCAGTGAAGCCCTCATCACCGTTGGCTACACCTTC.

V is TRBV7-8 and J is TRBJ2-5; D is undetermined. CDR3 size: 15 residues. Trimming stripped 8 bases from V and 4 bases from J, with 20 bases between. Germline CDR1 SGHVS, CDR2 FQNEAQ. DNA of the CDR3: TGTGCCAGCGCAAAATCTTCCGGGTGGGGAGAGACCCAGTACTTC. Translating it yields CASAKSSGWGETQYF.

The J gene is TRBJ1-2, the V gene TRBV6-5; 7 bases agree with TRBD1. After removal of 5 bases from V and 4 bases from J, the junction contained 10 bases not matched to a gene. Germline loops: CDR1 MNHEY, CDR2 SVGAGI. CDR3 length: 15 residues. The chain's CDR3 is CASSPRQGLVYGYTF. The CDR3 DNA reads as TGTGCCAGCAGTCCCAGACAGGGCCTGGTCTATGGCTACACCTTC.

V gene TRBV6-4 combines with J gene TRBJ2-7; 8 bases are shared with TRBD1. Germline trimming cut 4 bases from V and 6 bases from J; bases unmatched to any gene: 11. Germline lookup yields CDR1 MRHNA and CDR2 SNTAGT. The CDR3 spans 15 residues. The CDR3 nucleotides are TGTGCCAGCAGTGCCCCGAGGGACAGGCCTCTCGAGCAGTACTTC. Protein sequence: CASSAPRDRPLEQYF.

In this sample, this clonotype turned up many times. The rearrangement uses TRBV7-3 and TRBJ1-4; D is unclear. The CDR3 consists of 13 residues. Trimming took 1 base from V and 7 from J, leaving 7 bases between them. Germline CDR1 is SGHTA and CDR2 is FQGTGA. Written as DNA, the CDR3 is TGTGCCAGCAGCTTAATTGTCGGTGAAAAACTGTTTTTT. This codes for CASSLIVGEKLFF.

The genes are TRBV25-1 and TRBJ1-4, with 9 bases fitting TRBD1. Germline CDR1 MGHDK, CDR2 SYGVNS. The trim removed 11 bases at V and 5 bases at J, leaving 15 bases unmatched. This CDR3 is built from 16 residues. For the CDR3, the DNA is TGTGCCCTCACGGAGGCCGACAGGGGGGCAAATGAAAAACTGTTTTTT. Translation gives CALTEADRGANEKLFF.

This clonotype was counted a few times. Being one base from a much bigger clone, this may be a read error. The chain recombines TRBV7-2 with TRBJ1-2, with a weak D call TRBD1 (5 bases). From germline, CDR1 is SGHTA and CDR2 FQGNSA. This CDR3 spans 13 amino acids. Trimming shortened V by 4 bases and J by 0 bases, and 6 bases separated the two germline ends. CDR3 in DNA: TGTGCCAGCAGCTGGACACCTAACTATGGCTACACCTTC. Its translation is CASSWTPNYGYTF.